This T cell receptor (beta chain) was sequenced for a study of T cell responses to AZD1222 COVID-19 vaccine. Only one count was recorded for this clone. The repertoire was sequenced with immunoSEQ multiplex PCR; TCRdb's copy has only in-frame clones and lacks some. The table has about 150,000 clones, over 85% seen once. Deletions cut 0 bases from V and 7 bases from J, with 12 bases between. The CDR3 has 14 amino acids. The germline V gene has CDR1 SEHNR and CDR2 FQNEAQ (reference sequence). J is TRBJ1-2 and V is TRBV7-9; D uncertain. Sequences were derived from peripheral blood, sampled 28 days after the second AZD1222 dose. This receptor was taken from an adult who received the AZD1222 COVID-19 vaccine. In nucleotides, the CDR3 is TGTGCCAGCAGCTTAGCGGTTGGGGTGAGTGGCTACACCTTC. This sequence encodes CASSLAVGVSGYTF.